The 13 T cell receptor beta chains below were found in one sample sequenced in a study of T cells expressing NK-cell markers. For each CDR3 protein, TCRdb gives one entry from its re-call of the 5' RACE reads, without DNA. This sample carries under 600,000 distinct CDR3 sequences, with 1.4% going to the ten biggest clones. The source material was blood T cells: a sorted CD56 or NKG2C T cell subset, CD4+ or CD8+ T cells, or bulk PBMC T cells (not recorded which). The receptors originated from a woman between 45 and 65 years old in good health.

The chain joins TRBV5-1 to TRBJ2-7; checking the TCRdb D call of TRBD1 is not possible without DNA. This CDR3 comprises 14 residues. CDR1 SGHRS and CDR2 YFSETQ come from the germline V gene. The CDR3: CASSLVTGGSEQYF.

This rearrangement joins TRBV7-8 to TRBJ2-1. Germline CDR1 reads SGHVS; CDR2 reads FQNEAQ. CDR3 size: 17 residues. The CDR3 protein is CASSFGSTWSSYNEQFF. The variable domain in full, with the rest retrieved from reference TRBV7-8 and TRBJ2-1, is GAGVSQSPRYKVAKRGQDVALRCDPISGHVSLFWYQQALGQGPEFLTYFQNEAQLDKSGLPSDRFFAERPEGSVSTLKIQRTQQEDSAVYLCASSFGSTWSSYNEQFFGPGTRLTVL.

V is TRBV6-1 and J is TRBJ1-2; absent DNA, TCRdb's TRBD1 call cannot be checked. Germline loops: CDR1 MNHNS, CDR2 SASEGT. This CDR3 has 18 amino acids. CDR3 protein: CASSEGSVGQGTYYGYTF.

The CDR3 here is CASIHHTGTESNQPQHF. The chain has TRBV6-5 and TRBJ1-5; TCRdb's D call of TRBD1 is untestable without DNA. The germline V gene encodes CDR1 MNHEY and CDR2 SVGAGI. There are 17 residues in the CDR3.

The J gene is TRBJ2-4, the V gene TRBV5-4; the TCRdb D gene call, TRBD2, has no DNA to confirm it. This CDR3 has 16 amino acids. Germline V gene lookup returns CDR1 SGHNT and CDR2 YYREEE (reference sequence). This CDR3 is CASSPRTAAVGNIQYF.

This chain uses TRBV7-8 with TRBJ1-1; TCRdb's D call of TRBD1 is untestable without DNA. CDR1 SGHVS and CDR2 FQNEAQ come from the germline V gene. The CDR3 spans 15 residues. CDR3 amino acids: CASSLAGGLSTEAFF.

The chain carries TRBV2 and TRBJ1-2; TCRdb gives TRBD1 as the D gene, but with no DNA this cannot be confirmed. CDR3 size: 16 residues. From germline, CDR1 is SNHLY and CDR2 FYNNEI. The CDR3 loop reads CASSLRWTGQGDGYTF.

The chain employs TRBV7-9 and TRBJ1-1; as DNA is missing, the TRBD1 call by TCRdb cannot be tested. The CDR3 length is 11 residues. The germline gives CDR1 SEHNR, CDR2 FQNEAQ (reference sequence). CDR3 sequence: CASDRSTEAFF.

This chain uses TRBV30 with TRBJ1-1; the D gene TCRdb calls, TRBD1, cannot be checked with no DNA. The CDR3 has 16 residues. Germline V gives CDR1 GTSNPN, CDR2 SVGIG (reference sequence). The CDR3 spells CAWSLGTGGARGKAFF.

The CDR3 region is CSASPPGGSTDTQYF. The J gene is TRBJ2-3, the V gene TRBV20-1; TCRdb's D call of TRBD1 is untestable without DNA. CDR1 is DFQATT and CDR2 is SNEGSKA in the germline V gene (reference sequence). This CDR3 region has 15 residues.

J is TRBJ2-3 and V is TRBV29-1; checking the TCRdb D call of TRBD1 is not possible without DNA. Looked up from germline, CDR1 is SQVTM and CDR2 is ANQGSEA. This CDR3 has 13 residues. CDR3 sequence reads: CSGRGLGTDTQYF.

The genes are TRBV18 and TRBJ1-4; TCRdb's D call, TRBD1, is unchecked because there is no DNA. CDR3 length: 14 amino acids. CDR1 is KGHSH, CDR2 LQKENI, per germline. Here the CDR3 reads CASSPGRLNEKLFF.

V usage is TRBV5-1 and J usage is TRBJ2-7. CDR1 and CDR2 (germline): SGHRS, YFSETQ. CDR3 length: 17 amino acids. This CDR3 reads CASSLEVGVGSEYEQYF.